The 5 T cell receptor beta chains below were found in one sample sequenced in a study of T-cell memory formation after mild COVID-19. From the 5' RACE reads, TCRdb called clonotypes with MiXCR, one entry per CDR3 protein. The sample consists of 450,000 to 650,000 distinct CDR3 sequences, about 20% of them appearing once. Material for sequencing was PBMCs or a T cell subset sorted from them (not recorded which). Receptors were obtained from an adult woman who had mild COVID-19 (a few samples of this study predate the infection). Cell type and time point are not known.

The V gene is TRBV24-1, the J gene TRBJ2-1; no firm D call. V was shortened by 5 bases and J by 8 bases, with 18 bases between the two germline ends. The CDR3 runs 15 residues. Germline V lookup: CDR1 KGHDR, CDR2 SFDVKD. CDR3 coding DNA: TGTGCCACCAGTGGGACCTCCTCGCCGGGCGATGAGCAGTTCTTC. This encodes CATSGTSSPGDEQFF.

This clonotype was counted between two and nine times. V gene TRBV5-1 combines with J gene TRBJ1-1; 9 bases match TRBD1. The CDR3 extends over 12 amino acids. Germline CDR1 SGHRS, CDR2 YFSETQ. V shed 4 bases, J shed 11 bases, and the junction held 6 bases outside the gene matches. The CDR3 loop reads CASSEGQGKAFF. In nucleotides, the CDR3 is TGCGCCAGCAGCGAGGGACAGGGTAAGGCTTTCTTT.

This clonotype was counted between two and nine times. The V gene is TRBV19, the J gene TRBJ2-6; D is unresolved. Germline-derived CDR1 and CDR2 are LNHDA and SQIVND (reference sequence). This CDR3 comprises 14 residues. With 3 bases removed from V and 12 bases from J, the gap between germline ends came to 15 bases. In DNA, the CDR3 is TGTGCCAGTAGTATGCCGCCCGAAGCCCCCGTCCTGACTTTC. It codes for CASSMPPEAPVLTF.

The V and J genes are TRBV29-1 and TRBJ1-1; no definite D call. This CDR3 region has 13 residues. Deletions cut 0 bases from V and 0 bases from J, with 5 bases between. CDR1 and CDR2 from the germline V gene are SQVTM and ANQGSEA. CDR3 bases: TGCAGCGTTGAAGATCCGATGAACACTGAAGCTTTCTTT. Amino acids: CSVEDPMNTEAFF.

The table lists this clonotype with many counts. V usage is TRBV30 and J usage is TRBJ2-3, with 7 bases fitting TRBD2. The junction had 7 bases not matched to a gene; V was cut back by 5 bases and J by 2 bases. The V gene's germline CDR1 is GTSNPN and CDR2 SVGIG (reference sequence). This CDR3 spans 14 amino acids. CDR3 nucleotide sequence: TGTGCCTGGCGGAGGGGAGGGGCCACAGATACGCAGTATTTT. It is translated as CAWRRGGATDTQYF.